This section outlines one TCR beta chain sequence together with its context. Selected positively for CCR7 and CD45RO-negative, naive CD8 cells excluded terminally differentiated effector memory CD45RA+ cells. The data were produced by immunoSEQ multiplex PCR, yet TCRdb's version contains in-frame clones alone and is incomplete. Among 1.5 million to 2.5 million clones listed, roughly 95% were seen once. The sample is drawn from a study of shared clonotypes between healthy human individuals. The CDR3 is made up of 16 amino acids. The germline CDR1 and CDR2 sequences are MGHDK and SYGVNS. The ends were cut back, 1 base at V and 1 base at J, with 13 bases in the middle.

The sequence derives from a man between 18 and 29 years old in good health. Specimen: naive CD8+ T cells sorted from blood. This chain uses TRBV25-1 with TRBJ1-1, with D uncertain. The CDR3: CASSECPLEGNTEAFF. Here the CDR3 DNA reads TGTGCCAGCAGTGAATGCCCCCTCGAAGGGAACACTGAAGCTTTCTTT. The variable domain in full, with the rest retrieved from reference TRBV25-1 and TRBJ1-1, is EADIYQTPRYLVIGTGKKITLECSQTMGHDKMYWYQQDPGMELHLIHYSYGVNSTEKGDLSSESTVSRIRTEHFPLTLESARPSHTSQYLCASSECPLEGNTEAFFGQGTRLTVV.